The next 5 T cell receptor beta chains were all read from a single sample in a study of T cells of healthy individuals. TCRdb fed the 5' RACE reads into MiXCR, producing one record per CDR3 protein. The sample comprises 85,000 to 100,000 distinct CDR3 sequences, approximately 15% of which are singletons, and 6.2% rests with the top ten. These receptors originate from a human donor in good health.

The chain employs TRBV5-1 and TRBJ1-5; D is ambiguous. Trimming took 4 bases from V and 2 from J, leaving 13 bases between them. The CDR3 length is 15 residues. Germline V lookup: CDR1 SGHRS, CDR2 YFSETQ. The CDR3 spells CASSADGLGNQPQHF. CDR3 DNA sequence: TGCGCCAGCAGCGCGGACGGGTTGGGCAATCAGCCCCAGCATTTT. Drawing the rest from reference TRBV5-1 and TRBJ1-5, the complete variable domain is KAGVTQTPRYLIKTRGQQVTLSCSPISGHRSVSWYQQTPGQGLQFLFEYFSETQRNKGNFPGRFSGRQFSNSRSEMNVSTLELGDSALYLCASSADGLGNQPQHFGDGTRLSIL.

The CDR3 spells CASSLAGQSTDTQYF. The CDR3 nucleotides read TGCGCCAGCAGCTTGGCCGGGCAGTCCACAGATACGCAGTATTTT. This chain uses TRBV5-1 with TRBJ2-3; D uncertain. V lost 0 bases to trimming and J lost 2 bases, with 10 bases between them. The CDR3 is 15 amino acids. Germline V gives CDR1 SGHRS, CDR2 YFSETQ.

This chain's CDR3 is CASSSGTASETQYF. The CDR3 coding sequence is TGCGCCAGCAGCTCCGGGACAGCCAGCGAGACCCAGTACTTC. The chain uses TRBV5-1 and TRBJ2-5, with 7 bases aligning to TRBD1. In germline, CDR1 is SGHRS, CDR2 YFSETQ. V shed 3 bases and J 5 bases; nucleotides not matched to a gene: 7. The CDR3 extends over 14 amino acids.

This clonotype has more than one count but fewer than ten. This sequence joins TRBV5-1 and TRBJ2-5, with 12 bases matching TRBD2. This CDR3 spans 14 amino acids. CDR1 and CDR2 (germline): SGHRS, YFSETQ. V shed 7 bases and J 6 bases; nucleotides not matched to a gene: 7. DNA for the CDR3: TGCGCCAGCGAGAAGACTAGCGGGAGCAAGACCCAGTACTTC. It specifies CASEKTSGSKTQYF.

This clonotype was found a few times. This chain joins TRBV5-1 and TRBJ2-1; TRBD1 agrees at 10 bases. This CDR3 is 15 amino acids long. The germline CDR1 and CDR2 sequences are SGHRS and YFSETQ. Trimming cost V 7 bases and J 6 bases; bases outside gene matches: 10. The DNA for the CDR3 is TGCGCCAGCTCAAACCGGGACAGGGGCGGCAATGAGCAGTTCTTC. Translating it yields CASSNRDRGGNEQFF.